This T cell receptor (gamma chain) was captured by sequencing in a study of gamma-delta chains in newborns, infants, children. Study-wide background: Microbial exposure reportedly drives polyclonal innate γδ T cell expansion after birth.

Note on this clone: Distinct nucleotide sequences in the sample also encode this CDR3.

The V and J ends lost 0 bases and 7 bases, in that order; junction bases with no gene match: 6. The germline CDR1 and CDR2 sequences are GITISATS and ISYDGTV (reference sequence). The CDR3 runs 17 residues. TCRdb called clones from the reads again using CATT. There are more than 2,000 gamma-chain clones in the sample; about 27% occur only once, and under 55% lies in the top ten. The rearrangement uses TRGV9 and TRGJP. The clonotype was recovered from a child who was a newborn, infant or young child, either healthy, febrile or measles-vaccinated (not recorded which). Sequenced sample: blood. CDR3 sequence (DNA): TGTGCCTTGTGGGAGGTGGGGGGTGAGTTGGGCAAAAAAATCAAGGTATTT. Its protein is CALWEVGGELGKKIKVF.